This T cell receptor beta chain emerged from a study of patients and donors after allogeneic stem cell transplantation. Each CDR3 protein gets one entry after TCRdb re-called the RT-PCR reads with MiXCR. This sample has over 150,000 distinct CDR3 sequences; about 29% occur once, and the top ten carry approximately 3%. This clonotype was picked up a small number of times. The germline CDR1 and CDR2 sequences are SEHNR and FQNEAQ (reference sequence). V lost 5 bases, J lost 6 bases, and 11 bases lay in between. CDR3 length: 13 amino acids. This receptor was identified in a human donor who was either an allogeneic HSCT recipient or a stem cell or donor lymphocyte infusion donor (not recorded which). It is not recorded whose cells these are; they may come from a transplant donor. This sequence joins TRBV7-9 and TRBJ2-4; the D gene is possibly TRBD1 (6 bases). The sequenced material came from blood, either unsorted or a sorted T cell fraction (not recorded which). The CDR3 sequence is CASSQIRGNIQYF. For the CDR3, the DNA is TGTGCCAGCAGCCAAATCAGGGGAAACATTCAGTACTTC.